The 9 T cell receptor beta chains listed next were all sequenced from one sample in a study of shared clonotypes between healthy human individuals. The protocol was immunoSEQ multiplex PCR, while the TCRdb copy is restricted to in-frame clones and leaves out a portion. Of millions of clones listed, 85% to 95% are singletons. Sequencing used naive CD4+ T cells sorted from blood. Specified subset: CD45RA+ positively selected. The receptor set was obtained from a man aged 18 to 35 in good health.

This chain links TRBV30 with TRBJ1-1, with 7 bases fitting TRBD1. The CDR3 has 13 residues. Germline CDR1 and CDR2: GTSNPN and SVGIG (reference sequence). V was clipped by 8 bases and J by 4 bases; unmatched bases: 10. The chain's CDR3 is CAGQTGSGTEAFF. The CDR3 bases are TGTGCCGGACAGACAGGGAGTGGCACTGAAGCTTTCTTT.

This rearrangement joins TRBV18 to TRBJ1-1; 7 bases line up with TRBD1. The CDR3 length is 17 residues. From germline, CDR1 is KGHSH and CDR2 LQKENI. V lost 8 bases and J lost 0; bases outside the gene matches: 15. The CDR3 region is CASITPLKQGLNTEAFF. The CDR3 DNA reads TGTGCCAGCATCACTCCCCTTAAACAGGGGTTGAACACTGAAGCTTTCTTT.

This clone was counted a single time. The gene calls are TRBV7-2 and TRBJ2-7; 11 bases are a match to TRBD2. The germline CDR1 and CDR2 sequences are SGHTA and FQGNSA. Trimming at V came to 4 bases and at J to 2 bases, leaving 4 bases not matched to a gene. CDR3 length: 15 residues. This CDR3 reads CASSSGLAAAYEQYF. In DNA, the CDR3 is TGTGCCAGCAGCTCGGGACTAGCGGCAGCCTACGAGCAGTACTTC.

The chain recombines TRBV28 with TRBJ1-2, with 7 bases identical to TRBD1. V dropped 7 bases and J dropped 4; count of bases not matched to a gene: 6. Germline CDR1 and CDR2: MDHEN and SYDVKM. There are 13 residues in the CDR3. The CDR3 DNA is TGTGCCAGCACCATTAGGGACAGCTATGGCTACACCTTC. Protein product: CASTIRDSYGYTF.

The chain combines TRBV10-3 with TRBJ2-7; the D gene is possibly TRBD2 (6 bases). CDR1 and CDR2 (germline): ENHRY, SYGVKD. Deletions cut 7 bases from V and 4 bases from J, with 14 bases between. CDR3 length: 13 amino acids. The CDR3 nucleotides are TGTGCCATCACTGTGGACGGGACTTACGAGCAGTACTTC. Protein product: CAITVDGTYEQYF.

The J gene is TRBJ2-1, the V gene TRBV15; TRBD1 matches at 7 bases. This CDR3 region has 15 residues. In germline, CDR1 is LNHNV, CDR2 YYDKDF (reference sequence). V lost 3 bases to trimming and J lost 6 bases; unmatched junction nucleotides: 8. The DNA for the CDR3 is TGTGCCACCAGCAGCGGTCAGGGGGACATCAATGAGCAGTTCTTC. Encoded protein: CATSSGQGDINEQFF.

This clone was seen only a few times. In DNA form, the CDR3 reads TGTGCCAGCGCACCTAGTGCACAGGGGTCTGAAGCTTTCTTT. Translated: CASAPSAQGSEAFF. The gene calls are TRBV27 and TRBJ1-1; 7 bases are shared with TRBD1. Germline values: CDR1 MNHEY, CDR2 SMNVEV (reference sequence). Losses at the gene ends were 8 bases for V and 6 bases for J; bases not matched to a gene: 12. The CDR3 sequence is 14 residues long.

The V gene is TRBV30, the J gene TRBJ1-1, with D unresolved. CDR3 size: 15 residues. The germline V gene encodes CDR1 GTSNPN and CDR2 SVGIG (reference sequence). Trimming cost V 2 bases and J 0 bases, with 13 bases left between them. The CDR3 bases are TGTGCCTGGAGTAAACAGCGACTGATGAACACTGAAGCTTTCTTT. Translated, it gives CAWSKQRLMNTEAFF.

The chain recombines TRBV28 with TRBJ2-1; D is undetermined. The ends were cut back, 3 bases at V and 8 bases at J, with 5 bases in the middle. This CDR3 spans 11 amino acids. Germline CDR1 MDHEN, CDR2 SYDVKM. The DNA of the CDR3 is TGTGCCAGCAGTTTTTCCTATGAGCAGTTCTTC. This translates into CASSFSYEQFF. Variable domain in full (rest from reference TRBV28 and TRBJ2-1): DVKVTQSSRYLVKRTGEKVFLECVQDMDHENMFWYRQDPGLGLRLIYFSYDVKMKEKGDIPEGYSVSREKKERFSLILESASTNQTSMYLCASSFSYEQFFGPGTRLTVL.